These 24 T cell receptor beta chains were sequenced from one sample in a study of cytomegalovirus exposure and HLA in healthy donors. PCR amplification relied on 60 Vbeta primers (plus 13 Jbeta primers). TCRdb's table, derived via immunoSEQ multiplex PCR, lists solely in-frame clones and lacks some. The sample has fewer than 45,000 clones, and its top ten clones hold under 2%. Sequenced sample: PBMCs. The receptor set was obtained from a woman in her 30s in good health and CMV-seronegative.

The V and J genes are TRBV6-6 and TRBJ2-7, with D possibly TRBD2 on 5 matching bases. Germline CDR1 MNHNY, CDR2 SVGAGI (reference sequence). The CDR3 is 11 amino acids. V lost 7 bases and J 4 bases, leaving 8 bases between the germline ends. The CDR3 sequence: CASTGGYEQYF. CDR3 DNA: TGTGCCAGCACGGGCGGGTACGAGCAGTACTTC.

This chain uses TRBV30 with TRBJ1-1; D is ambiguous. Germline assignment: CDR1 GTSNPN and CDR2 SVGIG (reference sequence). The CDR3 totals 14 residues. V was shortened by 0 bases and J by 1 base, with 9 bases between the two germline ends. The DNA of the CDR3 is TGTGCCTGGAGTGTTCCACCGAGGAACACTGAAGCTTTCTTT. As protein: CAWSVPPRNTEAFF.

The chain has TRBV27 and TRBJ1-2; D not certain. This CDR3 is built from 16 residues. V was trimmed by 5 bases and J by 4 bases, leaving 20 bases between them. The germline gives CDR1 MNHEY, CDR2 SMNVEV (reference sequence). CDR3 nucleotide sequence: TGTGCCAGCAGTCCTGGGGTAGACCGGACTTTCTATGGCTACACCTTC. It translates to CASSPGVDRTFYGYTF.

On this clone: A junction boundary mismatches the germline segment, possibly from a read error. This chain links TRBV6-5 with TRBJ1-5; the match to TRBD1 covers 8 bases. This CDR3 contains 15 residues. The germline gives CDR1 MNHEY, CDR2 SVGAGI. CDR3: CATATGDYSNQHQHF. The CDR3 DNA sequence: TGTGCCACAGCGACAGGGGATTATAGCAATCAGCACCAGCATTTT.

The genes are TRBV9 and TRBJ2-2, with 7 nucleotides matching TRBD2. Unmatched junction bases numbered 0, after V lost 0 bases and J lost 1 base. There are 15 residues in the CDR3. Germline V gene sequence: CDR1 SGDLS, CDR2 YYNGEE. The CDR3 DNA sequence: TGTGCCAGCAGCGTAGGCGGGGGGAACACCGGGGAGCTGTTTTTT. Translating it yields CASSVGGGNTGELFF.

The V and J genes are TRBV28 and TRBJ1-1, with D unclear. V was pared by 1 base and J by 0 bases, with 15 bases between. Germline lookup yields CDR1 MDHEN and CDR2 SYDVKM. The CDR3 loop spans 17 amino acids. CDR3 nucleotide sequence: TGTGCCAGCAGTTTATCCGGGTACTTTCGGGTGAACACTGAAGCTTTCTTT. Amino acid sequence: CASSLSGYFRVNTEAFF.

J is TRBJ2-7 and V is TRBV18, with D possibly matching TRBD2 (6 bases). Looked up from germline, CDR1 is KGHSH and CDR2 is LQKENI. Between the trimmed V and J ends, which lost 2 bases and 2 bases, there was a span of 10 bases. The CDR3 totals 14 residues. Here the CDR3 DNA reads TGTGCCAGCTCACCAAGGCGGGACGCCTACGAGCAGTACTTC. It translates to CASSPRRDAYEQYF.

The DNA of the CDR3 is TGTGCCAGCAGCTTAGCGCGTTTACGCAACACCGGGGAGCTGTTTTTT. Its translation: CASSLARLRNTGELFF. The chain carries TRBV7-8 and TRBJ2-2; D remains ambiguous. Per the germline V gene, CDR1 is SGHVS and CDR2 is FQNEAQ. This CDR3 is built from 16 residues. V shed 0 bases and J shed 2 bases, with 10 bases lying between them.

The DNA of the CDR3 is TGCGCCAGCAGCCAAGATAGAGGACAGGTTTCCCCCGAGCAGTACTTC. Its protein is CASSQDRGQVSPEQYF. The genes are TRBV4-1 and TRBJ2-7; TRBD1 agrees at 7 bases. V lost 0 bases, J lost 6 bases, and 11 bases stayed unmatched. The germline CDR1 and CDR2 sequences are MGHRA and YSYEKL. CDR3 size: 16 residues.

CDR3 region: CASTHEDKSYEQYF. The CDR3 DNA sequence: TGTGCCAGCACCCATGAGGACAAATCCTACGAGCAGTACTTC. The chain uses TRBV7-8 and TRBJ2-7; tentatively, D is TRBD1 (5 bases). Germline V gene lookup returns CDR1 SGHVS and CDR2 FQNEAQ. The CDR3 loop spans 14 amino acids. V was pared by 7 bases and J by 1 base, with 14 bases between.

The chain has TRBV11-2 and TRBJ2-3, with 8 nucleotides matching TRBD2. CDR1 is SGHAT and CDR2 is FQNNGV in the germline V gene. The CDR3 runs to 13 residues. V shed 5 bases, J shed 5 bases, and the junction held 3 bases outside the gene matches. DNA for the CDR3: TGTGCCAGCAGCGGGCTAGCGGGAGATACGCAGTATTTT. Amino acids: CASSGLAGDTQYF. The whole variable domain, remainder taken from reference TRBV11-2 and TRBJ2-3, is EAGVAQSPRYKIIEKRQSVAFWCNPISGHATLYWYQQILGQGPKLLIQFQNNGVVDDSQLPKDRFSAERLKGVDSTLKIQPAKLEDSAVYLCASSGLAGDTQYFGPGTRLTVL.

This sequence joins TRBV28 and TRBJ2-7; 7 bases agree with TRBD1. The CDR3 contains 14 residues. Germline CDR1 is MDHEN and CDR2 is SYDVKM. The ends lost 3 bases at V and 2 bases at J; junction bases unmatched: 4. The CDR3 sequence: CASSLGQTTYEQYF. Here the CDR3 DNA reads TGTGCCAGCAGTTTGGGACAGACCACCTACGAGCAGTACTTC.

The chain links TRBV6-1 to TRBJ2-5, with 7 nucleotides matching TRBD2. CDR3 length equals 13 residues. V lost 3 bases, J lost 4 bases, and 2 bases stayed unmatched. Germline V lookup: CDR1 MNHNS, CDR2 SASEGT. The CDR3 reads CASSDGRGETQYF. CDR3 DNA: TGTGCCAGCAGTGATGGGAGGGGAGAGACCCAGTACTTC.

The genes are TRBV6-6 and TRBJ1-2, with 7 nucleotides matching TRBD1. Germline V gene lookup returns CDR1 MNHNY and CDR2 SVGAGI (reference sequence). With 6 bases clipped from V and 4 bases from J, the junction kept 2 bases outside the gene matches. This CDR3 is 12 amino acids long. CDR3 sequence (DNA): TGTGCCAGCAGGTCAGGGGGCTATGGCTACACCTTC. This translates into CASRSGGYGYTF.

The chain employs TRBV10-3 and TRBJ2-7; D remains unclear. Deletions cut 0 bases from V and 3 bases from J, with 9 bases between. The CDR3 spans 14 residues. Germline CDR1 reads ENHRY; CDR2 reads SYGVKD. Written as DNA, the CDR3 is TGTGCCATCAGTGAGTCCCTCCCGAGCTACGAGCAGTACTTC. It translates to CAISESLPSYEQYF.

The chain is built from TRBV2 and TRBJ2-3, with 7 nucleotides matching TRBD2. The junction had 6 bases not matched to a gene; V was cut back by 7 bases and J by 2 bases. Germline V lookup: CDR1 SNHLY, CDR2 FYNNEI. The CDR3 has 14 amino acids. Written as DNA, the CDR3 is TGTGCCAGCATTCCCGGGAGGATCACAGATACGCAGTATTTT. This gives the protein CASIPGRITDTQYF.

The chain links TRBV27 to TRBJ2-1; D not certain. CDR1 is MNHEY, CDR2 SMNVEV, per germline (reference sequence). Trimming left V 2 bases short and J 6 bases short, with 17 bases between. The CDR3 runs to 16 residues. In nucleotides, the CDR3 is TGTGCCAGCAGTTTAGGGCAGGCTACCAGATTCAATGAGCAGTTCTTC. Translating it yields CASSLGQATRFNEQFF.

V and J are TRBV9 and TRBJ2-5, with D possibly TRBD1 on 6 matching bases. The CDR3 sequence is 13 residues long. Germline CDR1 SGDLS, CDR2 YYNGEE. V shed 4 bases and J shed 5 bases, with 12 bases lying between them. In DNA form, the CDR3 reads TGTGCCAGCAGCTACACAGGGATGGAGACCCAGTACTTC. The encoded protein is CASSYTGMETQYF.

The chain uses TRBV4-1 and TRBJ1-2, with D perhaps matching TRBD1 (5 bases). The CDR3 length is 13 residues. Germline CDR1 is MGHRA and CDR2 is YSYEKL. Trimming removed 4 bases from V and 12 bases from J, with 18 bases in between. CDR3 sequence reads: CASSRPGTRENTF. CDR3 bases: TGCGCCAGCAGCCGACCGGGGACTCGGGAGAACACCTTC.

The V call is TRBV5-4, the J call TRBJ2-1; D might be TRBD2 (5 bases). The V end was cut by 3 bases, the J end by 6 bases, with 13 bases between. The CDR3 extends over 14 amino acids. Germline CDR1 SGHNT, CDR2 YYREEE (reference sequence). The CDR3 loop is CASSSSPAANEQFF. CDR3 nucleotides: TGTGCCAGCAGCTCCTCACCAGCGGCCAATGAGCAGTTCTTC.

CDR3 loop: CASSYGSERDAGELFF. DNA of the CDR3: TGTGCCAGCAGTTACGGGTCTGAGCGGGATGCCGGGGAGCTGTTTTTT. The chain recombines TRBV6-5 with TRBJ2-2, with 7 bases that match TRBD2. This CDR3 is built from 16 residues. Trimming at V came to 2 bases and at J to 6 bases, leaving 9 bases not matched to a gene. CDR1 is MNHEY, CDR2 SVGAGI, per germline.

The CDR3 DNA sequence: TGTGCCAGCAGCCTTCGGACTAGCTTGCGGGAGACCCAGTACTTC. This translates into CASSLRTSLRETQYF. The chain has TRBV11-3 and TRBJ2-5, with TRBD2 matching over 8 bases. The V and J ends lost 5 bases and 5 bases, in that order; junction bases with no gene match: 10. There are 15 residues in the CDR3. Germline V gene data show CDR1 as SGHNT and CDR2 as YENEEA.

The gene calls are TRBV30 and TRBJ2-2; 7 bases align to TRBD1. The CDR3 totals 15 residues. V was pared by 0 bases and J by 5 bases, with 6 bases of the junction left unmatched. CDR1 and CDR2 (germline): GTSNPN, SVGIG (reference sequence). CDR3 coding DNA: TGTGCCTGGAGTGTAGTGACAGGGCGAACCGGGGAGCTGTTTTTT. Its translation: CAWSVVTGRTGELFF. Supplemented by reference TRBV30 and TRBJ2-2, the full variable domain reads SQTIHQWPATLVQPVGSPLSLECTVEGTSNPNLYWYRQAAGRGLQLLFYSVGIGQISSEVPQNLSASRPQDRQFILSSKKLLLSDSGFYLCAWSVVTGRTGELFFGEGSRLTVL.

The CDR3 bases are TGTGCCAGCAGCTTAGTACTACCCTACAATGAGCAGTTCTTC. Its protein product is CASSLVLPYNEQFF. This chain uses TRBV7-7 with TRBJ2-1; D is undetermined. Germline V CDR1 and CDR2: SSHAT, FNYEAQ (reference sequence). Trimming shortened V by 1 base and J by 2 bases, and 6 bases separated the two germline ends. This CDR3 is 14 amino acids long. Combining the CDR3 with reference TRBV7-7 and TRBJ2-1 gives the whole variable domain GAGVSQSPRYKVTKRGQDVTLRCDPISSHATLYWYQQALGQGPEFLTYFNYEAQPDKSGLPSDRFSAERPEGSISTLTIQRTEQRDSAMYRCASSLVLPYNEQFFGPGTRLTVL.